This record covers a single TCR beta chain. Its antigen specificity is not known. No base qualities exist here, and no much larger clone lies one base off it. This entry belongs to a study of cytomegalovirus exposure and HLA in healthy donors (dated 2017 in TCRdb). Concerning the study at large: An earlier analysis of several hundred of the donors reported 250 to 300 Gb of sequence data and 95 million to 130 million unique TCR beta sequences obtained from 150 million to 200 million T cells. About 280 gigabases of sequencing data and approximately 91 million unique TCR sequences made up an early release that covered nearly 650 HLA-typed donors. Among the approximately 420 genotyped donors, under 90% belonged to the genetic ancestry cluster associated with self-reported Caucasian donors. The study aimed to test whether signatures of past pathogen exposure could be identified by cataloging public T cell receptors. The study profiled the T cell repertoires of 666 subjects by immunosequencing and related them to cytomegalovirus serostatus. Along with the roughly 610-subject first cohort, a separate validation cohort of over 90 different subjects was used. To predict cytomegalovirus infection status, the study brought together high-throughput TCR immunosequencing, statistical association of individual TCRs with disease status, and machine learning. To study patterns of TCR occurrence, a later analysis re-analyzed previously published TCR beta repertoires from 700 or so donors and added high-resolution HLA genotyping. Rather than drawing on any new phenotypic data, the later analysis identified candidate immune exposures from TCR beta sequences and the way those sequences occurred across donors. An earlier analysis of 500 to 750 of the donors applied high-throughput TCR beta sequencing to assess whether each TCR beta V gene segment acted as functional or pseudogenic. Alongside the repertoire data, information on donor age, sex, ethnicity and CMV serostatus was compiled. A later genetic analysis used genome-wide SNP genotypes for about 65% of the 666 donors, treating that subset as a discovery cohort. Every repertoire in the discovery cohort had been generated on one and the same sequencing platform. HLA typing included class I and class II loci at four-digit resolution. The number of donors typed differed by locus, with roughly 620-640 for A, B, C, DRB1 and DQB1, roughly 520 for DQA1, 600 to 610 for DPA1, and 472 for DPB1. Because of strong linkage in the cohort, four or five DR-DQ haplotypes were treated as single units for association and clustering. On average, 235,054 unique TCR beta nucleotide sequences were sequenced per donor among 300 to 500 genotyped donors of the cohort, with roughly 19% of those sequences being non-productive. Results and caveats for the whole study, not just this receptor: The earlier analysis of 587 of the donors excluded some 15 rarely observed V segments, including chromosome 9 orphons, because counts were too low. The presence/absence analyses assumed that sequencing depth was roughly uniform across donors, and that assumption may not be true. In a later genetic analysis, a missense DCLRE1C variant was associated with V-gene and J-gene trimming of TCR beta chains, and the association was replicated in an independent cohort. A further reported finding was that TCR beta sequences accurately predicted the HLA-A and HLA-B alleles for most subjects in the first cohort. The authors suggested that the approach could potentially be extended to other disease states and immunological phenotypes. For the cohort, immune exposure information was limited to CMV serostatus. In a later genetic analysis, fewer N-insertions in productive TCRs were reported among donors in an Asian-associated ancestry cluster than the approximately 710-donor mean. In a later analysis, most CMV-associated TCR beta chains were found to appear HLA-restricted, with HLA associations seemingly driven largely by CMV exposure. In both the original and validation cohorts, the classifier was reported to diagnose cytomegalovirus status with high specificity and sensitivity. Some IMGT-functional V segments, including TRBV6-2 and TRBV6-3, could not be distinguished by the 87-base-pair reads and were therefore excluded. Compared with equally common non-associated chains, HLA-associated TCR beta chains in a later analysis were more clonally expanded and had lower generation probabilities. At a false discovery rate of 0.05, a later analysis linked 16,000 or so TCR beta sequences to specific HLA alleles. Correlated functional status among segregating V segments might reflect linkage disequilibrium, but an unknown experimental factor could not be ruled out. In a later analysis, several top co-occurrence clusters were reported to appear linked to parvovirus B19, influenza, CMV and Epstein-Barr virus. Across donors, most TCR sequences were observed very rarely, whereas some public TCRs were present in many individuals. Strong co-occurrence of HLA alleles, especially DR and DQ, made assigning TCR associations to individual alleles difficult. In a later analysis, the rate of TCR association differed among HLA loci, with DRB1 alleles having the most associated TCRs and HLA-C alleles having the fewest. In an earlier analysis of some 540 of the donors, most TCR beta V segments appeared in productive rearrangements about 90% or about 30% of the time, broadly matching IMGT annotations. The study listed 150 to 200 TCR beta chains as associated with cytomegalovirus. A few of the identified cytomegalovirus-associated TCR beta chains were confirmed in vitro to be specific for cytomegalovirus antigens. Because some donors lacked HLA typing at each locus, the association tests relied only on the typed subset. A group of highly shared sequence variants was considered likely to be a technical artifact of the sequencing pipeline. The cohort was sequenced for TCR beta chains only, and without alpha or paired-chain data the features that could be detected were limited.

The cohort consisted of 666 healthy bone marrow donors. At the time of sampling, every cohort member was nominally healthy, though immune exposures that went unrecorded were likely present. Of the approximately 670 cohort members, about 280 had positive CMV serostatus and about 360 had negative CMV serostatus, and CMV serostatus was not recorded for the donor. Each donor provided a peripheral blood sample, and peripheral blood mononuclear cells were used for TCR beta sequencing. The Qiagen DNeasy Blood Extraction Kit was used to extract genomic DNA from the blood cell samples. The junction carries 14 bases between V and J, which are trimmed by 2 bases and 9 bases respectively. The CDR3 goes from the cysteine to the phenylalanine over 15 residues. Only the CDR3 DNA stays, 45 bases, in frame from base 1. CDR1 and CDR2, looked up from the germline V gene, are KGHSH and LQKENI. The library was produced with the immunoSEQ multiplex PCR assay. For the multiplex PCR, a mixture combining 60 forward primers for TCR Vbeta segments and 13 reverse primers for TCR Jbeta segments was used. A multiplex PCR assay on genomic DNA amplified the CDR3 region of rearranged TCR beta genes. On the Illumina HiSeq System, the amplified TCR beta libraries were sequenced as 87-base-pair reads. The original methods were these. A later analysis tallied around 80 million unique TCR beta chains across the 666 repertoires, and some 10 million of those chains were shared by two or more donors. Raw reads were error-corrected and collapsed into unique sequences by a nearest-neighbor algorithm in which closely related sequences were merged to remove PCR and sequencing errors. V, D and J gene segments were assigned by aligning CDR3 sequences to IMGT reference sequences. For a sequence to be retained, a match of at least six nucleotides to both a V gene segment and a J gene segment was required. Rearrangements were classified as productive when the CDR3 lacked stop codons and remained in frame with V and J, and all other rearrangements were classified as non-productive. CDR3 was defined by IMGT convention, running from the second conserved V-encoded cysteine to the conserved J-encoded phenylalanine. In an earlier analysis of roughly 580 of the donors, sequences lacking an unambiguous match to a single V gene segment were excluded. In an earlier analysis of 587 of the donors, V segments were called functional above 56.7% productive rearrangements and were called segregating when the between-donor standard deviation exceeded 5%. To diagnose cytomegalovirus status from the catalog of TCR beta chain sequences, a statistical classification framework was built. A later analysis assigned V and J genes by comparing TCR nucleotide sequences with IMGT/GENE-DB human TR gene sequences. Using the TCRdist pipeline, a later analysis assigned CDR3 sequences along with most-parsimonious VDJ recombination scenarios. In a later analysis, every TCR beta chain was defined by the combination of its CDR3 amino acid sequence and its V-gene family, and reads without a unique V-gene family were dropped. As a way to deal with suspected cross-contamination and a sequencing artifact, a later analysis dropped nearly 600 nucleotide sequences that were highly shared and had low generation probability. For each public chain, a later analysis derived a clonal expansion index from normalized ranks of inferred template counts within each repertoire. A later analysis computed generation probabilities with a VDJ recombination model fitted to out-of-frame rearrangements, and checked the results against IGoR. Hypergeometric tests were used in a later analysis to score TCR-TCR, TCR-HLA and TCR-CMV co-occurrence, with a repertoire-size bias correction applied to the TCR pairs. A later analysis estimated false discovery rates by permuting HLA or CMV assignments 20 times. In a later analysis, co-occurring TCRs were grouped using DBSCAN, and TCRdist sequence similarity was added for clustering within HLA-allele-positive subsets. For co-occurrence clustering, repertoires with fewer than 30,000 or more than 120,000 public chains were excluded, along with roughly five repertoires with anomalous nucleotide sharing. Here the immuneACCESS table is served through TCRdb, limited to in-frame sequences with V and J called. Missing clones are a known gap in these copies; in checked studies unresolved V genes cover under half, and the rest lacks a known reason. D and trimming were read from the DNA, whereas the V and J calls and clone size are those reported in that table. The sample includes some 42,000 clones, with around 50% observed a single time. The ten most abundant clones make up around 10% of the sample.

The sequence derives from a human donor in good health. The sequence links TRBV18 to TRBJ1-6; TRBD1 could be the D gene, as 5 bases match. Sequenced input: PBMCs. In nucleotide form, the sequence is TGTGCCAGCTCACCAACAGACAGCCTAATTTCACCCCTCCACTTT. Its translation reads: CASSPTDSLISPLHF.